This passage covers 22 T cell receptor beta chains from one sample sequenced in a study of molecular identifiers for immune sequencing clone quantification. TCRdb fed the PCR reads into MiXCR, producing one record per CDR3 protein. This table holds more than 70,000 distinct CDR3 sequences, around 23% found once. Specimen: naive CD8+ T cells from blood, with Jurkat cell RNA spiked in. The subset here: FACS-sorted CD8+CD4-CCR7+CD45RA+ naive T cells. The receptors derive from a human donor in good health. Some libraries in this study had Jurkat cell RNA spiked in.

The rearrangement links TRBV27 to TRBJ1-1, with TRBD1 as a possible D gene (5 bases). CDR1 is MNHEY, CDR2 SMNVEV, per germline (reference sequence). V shed 5 bases and J shed 5 bases, with 15 bases lying between them. The CDR3 contains 14 residues. The CDR3 DNA is TGTGCCAGCAGTATAACGGGGCTCTGGACTGAAGCTTTCTTT. Protein sequence: CASSITGLWTEAFF.

The genes are TRBV19 and TRBJ2-3, with 9 bases fitting TRBD2. With V trimmed by 6 bases and J by 4 bases, 8 bases remained unmatched. The CDR3 is made up of 15 amino acids. The V gene's germline CDR1 is LNHDA and CDR2 SQIVND (reference sequence). The CDR3: CASSTGGGEADTQYF. CDR3 DNA sequence: TGTGCCAGTAGCACGGGCGGGGGGGAAGCAGATACGCAGTATTTT.

Turning to this clonotype: The junction differs from germline at one of its ends, possibly a read error. V and J are TRBV27 and TRBJ2-7; D call uncertain. There are 14 residues in the CDR3. The V gene's germline CDR1 is MNHEY and CDR2 SMNVEV (reference sequence). This chain's CDR3 is CASSFTGSSYGQYF. Here the CDR3 DNA reads TGTGCCAGCAGTTTCACCGGTAGCTCCTACGGGCAGTACTTC.

The sample holds many counts of this clonotype. The germline gene is not matched at one end of the junction; a read error may be the cause. The chain employs TRBV7-6 and TRBJ2-3; 8 bases are a match to TRBD2. Germline V gene lookup returns CDR1 SGHVS and CDR2 FNYEAQ. The CDR3 sequence is 17 residues long. The CDR3 region is CASSLEASGSSRDTQYF. CDR3 sequence (DNA): TGTGCCAGCAGCTTAGAGGCTAGCGGGTCGAGCAGAGATACGCAGTATTTT.

This clonotype appeared many times. The limits of the CDR3 on the DNA are not certain, so only TCRdb's listed CDR3 is given. The chain has TRBV7-5 and TRBJ2-7. TRBV7-5 is a pseudogene. The CDR3 extends over 15 residues, inclusive of both ends. The CDR3 reads CISVPEACVLYEQYF.

This clonotype was detected a few times. A read error may produce the germline difference seen at one junction end. This sequence joins TRBV30 and TRBJ2-7; D remains ambiguous. CDR1 and CDR2 from the germline V gene are GTSNPN and SVGIG (reference sequence). The CDR3 sequence is 11 residues long. The CDR3 nucleotides read TGTGCCTGGAGTGAGGGCTCCGAGCGGTACTTC. This sequence encodes CAWSEGSERYF.

This clonotype was detected only once. A much larger clone is a single base away; this may be a read error. The rearrangement uses TRBV7-9 and TRBJ2-1; the match to TRBD1 covers 7 bases. This CDR3 comprises 15 residues. Germline CDR1 reads SEHNR; CDR2 reads FQNEAQ (reference sequence). CDR3 residues: CAGSLGDSSYNEQFF. CDR3 coding DNA: TGTGCCGGCAGCTTAGGGGACAGCTCCTACAATGAGCAGTTCTTC.

The sample holds many counts of this clonotype. The chain carries TRBV5-4 and TRBJ2-7; D may be TRBD2 (6 bases). The CDR3 has 15 residues. V lost 5 bases to trimming and J lost 3 bases, with 18 bases between them. Germline values: CDR1 SGHNT, CDR2 YYREEE (reference sequence). The CDR3 region is CASSYTGTADYEQYF. In DNA form, the CDR3 reads TGTGCCAGCAGTTATACCGGGACTGCTGACTACGAGCAGTACTTC.

This clonotype was counted at least ten times. The V gene is TRBV7-9, the J gene TRBJ2-5; D is possibly TRBD2 (6 bases). Germline CDR1 SEHNR, CDR2 FQNEAQ (reference sequence). This CDR3 has 14 residues. V lost 4 bases and J 6 bases, leaving 15 bases between the germline ends. The CDR3 sequence is CASSSGTLGKTQYF. The CDR3 region has the DNA TGTGCCAGCAGCTCCGGGACTCTGGGCAAGACCCAGTACTTC. The whole variable domain, remainder taken from reference TRBV7-9 and TRBJ2-5, is DTGVSQNPRHKITKRGQNVTFRCDPISEHNRLYWYRQTLGQGPEFLTYFQNEAQLEKSRLLSDRFSAERPKGSFSTLEIQRTEQGDSAMYLCASSSGTLGKTQYFGPGTRLLVL.

This clonotype was counted ten times or more. For the CDR3, the DNA is TGCGCCAGCAGCTTGGAGAGCAAAAACATTCAGTACTTC. This codes for CASSLESKNIQYF. This chain uses TRBV5-1 with TRBJ2-4; D uncertain. The CDR3 runs to 13 residues. V was pared by 0 bases and J by 3 bases, with 4 bases between. Germline V CDR1 and CDR2: SGHRS, YFSETQ.

This clonotype was detected only a few times. V is TRBV28 and J is TRBJ1-1; D ambiguous. Germline V lookup: CDR1 MDHEN, CDR2 SYDVKM. This CDR3 is built from 11 residues. The V end was cut by 4 bases, the J end by 6 bases, with 6 bases between. CDR3 sequence: CASSSSPEAFF. As DNA, the CDR3 is TGTGCCAGCAGTTCCTCTCCTGAAGCTTTCTTT. The full variable domain, in which reference TRBV28 and TRBJ1-1 provide the parts outside the CDR3, is DVKVTQSSRYLVKRTGEKVFLECVQDMDHENMFWYRQDPGLGLRLIYFSYDVKMKEKGDIPEGYSVSREKKERFSLILESASTNQTSMYLCASSSSPEAFFGQGTRLTVV.

The chain combines TRBV20-1 with TRBJ2-7; no reliable D call. CDR3 size: 14 residues. Germline CDR1 is DFQATT and CDR2 is SNEGSKA (reference sequence). V lost 6 bases and J lost 1, with 16 bases in between. CDR3 bases: TGCAGTGCGGTCAGCCTTCACTCATCCTACGAGCAGTACTTC. Translation: CSAVSLHSSYEQYF.

This clonotype has only a few counts. J is TRBJ2-1 and V is TRBV29-1; TRBD1 matches at 9 bases. CDR3 length: 14 amino acids. V gave up 4 bases and J gave up 4 bases; unmatched junction bases: 5. The germline gives CDR1 SQVTM, CDR2 ANQGSEA. The chain's CDR3 is CSVVGTGPYNEQFF. The CDR3 DNA reads as TGCAGCGTTGTTGGGACAGGGCCTTACAATGAGCAGTTCTTC.

This clonotype occurred a few times. The rearrangement links TRBV7-6 to TRBJ1-5, with 7 positions matching TRBD1. Germline lookup yields CDR1 SGHVS and CDR2 FNYEAQ. The length of the CDR3 is 16 residues. V dropped 5 bases and J dropped 3; count of bases not matched to a gene: 10. The chain's CDR3 is CASSATDREVNQPQHF. The CDR3 DNA follows: TGTGCCAGCAGCGCAACAGACAGGGAGGTCAATCAGCCCCAGCATTTT.

This clonotype was recorded many times. V is TRBV7-2 and J is TRBJ1-1; D is ambiguous. V lost 3 bases, J lost 5 bases, and 7 bases lay in between. CDR1 and CDR2 from the germline V gene are SGHTA and FQGNSA. This CDR3 comprises 12 residues. The chain's CDR3 is CASSFAETEAFF. The CDR3 coding sequence is TGTGCCAGCAGCTTCGCGGAGACTGAAGCTTTCTTT.

This chain joins TRBV4-1 and TRBJ2-1; D call uncertain. The germline V gene encodes CDR1 MGHRA and CDR2 YSYEKL. The V gene lost 0 bases and the J gene lost 9 bases, with 12 bases spanning the gap. The CDR3 is 14 amino acids. CDR3 sequence reads: CASSQDRATTEQFF. CDR3 coding DNA: TGCGCCAGCAGCCAAGATAGGGCTACTACTGAGCAGTTCTTC.

This clonotype was counted at least ten times. The chain carries TRBV12-3 or TRBV12-4 and TRBJ1-5; unclear D gene. The CDR3 sequence is 13 residues long. Trimming removed 1 base at V and 6 bases at J, with 7 bases between. The CDR3, as DNA: TGTGCCAGCAGTTTAGTCGGCGGTCAGCCCCAGCATTTT. Amino acids: CASSLVGGQPQHF.

Remarks on this clonotype: A read error may produce the germline difference seen at one junction end. The chain has TRBV9 and TRBJ2-2; D possibly corresponds to TRBD2 (7 bases). Germline V gene sequence: CDR1 SGDLS, CDR2 YYNGEE. The CDR3 is made up of 15 amino acids. The CDR3 DNA sequence: TGTGCCAGCAACTGCGGGGGCACGAACAGCGGGGAGCTGTTTTTT. It encodes CASNCGGTNSGELFF.

J is TRBJ1-1 and V is TRBV4-3, with a weak D call TRBD1 (5 bases). V was cut by 3 bases and J by 1 base, with 15 bases left in between. The CDR3 contains 16 residues. CDR1 and CDR2 (germline): LGHNA, YSLEER. CDR3 residues: CASSHLRTGRNTEAFF. The CDR3 DNA reads as TGCGCCAGCAGCCATCTCAGAACAGGACGGAACACTGAAGCTTTCTTT.

Worth noting for this clonotype: This may arise from a read error, as a much more abundant clone is one base away. The gene calls are TRBV9 and TRBJ1-1; tentative D call: TRBD1 (6 bases). Trimming removed 4 bases from V and 5 bases from J, with 15 bases in between. The CDR3 runs to 14 residues. CDR1 and CDR2 from the germline V gene are SGDLS and YYNGEE. CDR3 amino acids: CASSPIARGTEAFF. The CDR3 DNA reads TGTGCCAGCAGCCCAATTGCCAGGGGAACTGAAGCTTTCTTT. The full variable domain, completed using reference TRBV9 and TRBJ1-1, is DSGVTQTPKHLITATGQRVTLRCSPRSGDLSVYWYQQSLDQGLQFLIQYYNGEERAKGNILERFSAQQFPDLHSELNLSSLELGDSALYFCASSPIARGTEAFFGQGTRLTVV.

To note about this clonotype: This clone may be a read error of a much larger clone one base away. The rearrangement uses TRBV30 and TRBJ2-1; D is unresolved. The CDR3 consists of 13 residues. The germline V gene has CDR1 GTSNPN and CDR2 SVGIG (reference sequence). In DNA, the CDR3 is TGTGCCTGGAGTCTGTACGATTACAATGAGCAGTCCTTC. Its protein product is CAWSLYDYNEQSF.

This clonotype was recorded at least ten times. This chain links TRBV20-1 with TRBJ1-1; D ambiguous. The germline V gene has CDR1 DFQATT and CDR2 SNEGSKA (reference sequence). This CDR3 contains 13 residues. The V end lost 6 bases, the J end lost 2 bases, and 13 bases lay between the germline ends. CDR3 in amino acids: CSAPLPGNTEAFF. The CDR3 DNA reads as TGCAGTGCCCCTCTCCCGGGAAACACTGAAGCTTTCTTT.